Here is one T cell receptor (beta chain) with its context. Its antigen is undetermined. The sample originates from a study of tumor-infiltrating lymphocytes in primary liver carcinoma. Study context: The number of productive TCRbeta reads per sample ranged from roughly 3.5 to 7.13 million and was similar across tissue types.

Whole-study results and caveats: Relative to blood, tumors carried a significantly larger fraction of the repertoire in their top 250 clones (p = 0.039).

Using a constant-region primer together with ProtoScript II reverse transcriptase, TCR beta cDNA was made from around 500 ng of total RNA. Modified slightly, ARM-PCR produced TCR beta libraries over three nested multiplex PCR rounds. It was with TRBV1-TRBV30 forward primers and a C-beta reverse primer that the first two PCR rounds were run, at approximately 10 cycles each. TCRdb passed the multiplex PCR reads through MiXCR, listing each CDR3 protein once. The top ten clones hold roughly a fifth of a sample with 65,000 to 90,000 distinct CDR3 sequences, around 70% of them seen once. Joint extraction of RNA and DNA used roughly 19-32 mg of bulk tissue that was unsorted. The CDR3 extends over 16 amino acids. CDR1 and CDR2 (germline): SGHAT, FQNNGV. V was shortened by 5 bases and J by 12 bases, with 25 bases between the two germline ends.

The sample taken for sequencing was liver tumor tissue from sampling region 1. Subset: tumor region T1, superior pole. The TCR comes from a man aged 35-49 years with primary liver carcinoma and hepatitis B virus infection. The rearrangement joins TRBV11-2 to TRBJ2-2; D not resolved. In nucleotides, the CDR3 is TGTGCCAGCAGCATAGTGGCGCTAGTGGGAACCGGCAAGCTGTTTTTT. The encoded protein is CASSIVALVGTGKLFF.